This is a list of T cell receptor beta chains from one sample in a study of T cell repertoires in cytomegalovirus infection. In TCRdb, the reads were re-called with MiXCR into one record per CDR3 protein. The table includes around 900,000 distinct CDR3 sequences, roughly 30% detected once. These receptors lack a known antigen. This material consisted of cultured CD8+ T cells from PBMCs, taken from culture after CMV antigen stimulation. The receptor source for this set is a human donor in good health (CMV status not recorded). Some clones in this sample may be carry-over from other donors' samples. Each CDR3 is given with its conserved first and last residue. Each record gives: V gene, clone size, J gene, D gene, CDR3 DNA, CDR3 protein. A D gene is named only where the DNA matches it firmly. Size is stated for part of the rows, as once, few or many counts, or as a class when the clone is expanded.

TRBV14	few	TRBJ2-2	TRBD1	TGTGCCAGCAGCCAAGCGACAGGGGACCCCCCTGGCACCGGGGAGCTGTTTTTT	CASSQATGDPPGTGELFF
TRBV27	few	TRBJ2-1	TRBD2	TGTGCCAGCAGTTTCGGCGGGGGGAAATACAATGAGCAGTTCTTC	CASSFGGGKYNEQFF
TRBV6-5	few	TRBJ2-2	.	TGTGCCAGCAGTTACCCGAAGGGTGCCGGGGAGCTGTTTTTT	CASSYPKGAGELFF
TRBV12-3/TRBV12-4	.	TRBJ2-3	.	TGTGCCAGCACCGCCGGGGCGGGCACAGATACGCAGTATTTT	CASTAGAGTDTQYF
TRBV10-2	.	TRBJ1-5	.	TGCGCCAGCGGGGGACACTTTAGCAATCAGCCCCAGCATTTT	CASGGHFSNQPQHF
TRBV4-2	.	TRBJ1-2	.	TGTGCCAGCAGCCAAGATGGAGGAATAGATTCTAACTATGGCTACACCTTC	CASSQDGGIDSNYGYTF
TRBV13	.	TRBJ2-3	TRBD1	TGTGCCAGCAGCTTACTGGACAGGGGCACAGATACGCAGTATTTT	CASSLLDRGTDTQYF
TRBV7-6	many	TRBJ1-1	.	TGTGCCAGCAGCTCCAGGGGTAGAGGCACTGAAGCTTTCTTT	CASSSRGRGTEAFF
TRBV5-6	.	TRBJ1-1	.	TGTGCCAGCAGCTTGGGAAAAGTTGAAGCTTTCTTT	CASSLGKVEAFF
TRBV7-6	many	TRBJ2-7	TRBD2	TGTGCCAGCAGCTTAGAGGGACTAGCGGGTCACTACGAGCAGTACTTC	CASSLEGLAGHYEQYF
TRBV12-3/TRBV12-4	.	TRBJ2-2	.	TGTGCCAACAGTTTGGTTGGCGGGGCCGGGGAGCTGTTTTTT	CANSLVGGAGELFF
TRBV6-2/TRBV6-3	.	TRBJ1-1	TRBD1	TGTGCTAGCAGTCACAGGGGGATTGAAGCTTTCTTT	CASSHRGIEAFF
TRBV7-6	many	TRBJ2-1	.	TGTGCCAGCAGCTTATCAGATTGGAATGAGCAGTTCTTC	CASSLSDWNEQFF
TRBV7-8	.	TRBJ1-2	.	TGTGCCAGCAGCCACAGCGATCCGCCGGGGAAGAACTATGGCTACACCTTC	CASSHSDPPGKNYGYTF
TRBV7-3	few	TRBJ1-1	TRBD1	TGTGCCAGCAGCTTAAATCCCGGACAGGGGAAGATGAACACTGAAGCTTTCTTT	CASSLNPGQGKMNTEAFF
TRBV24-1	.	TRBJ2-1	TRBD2	TGTGCCACCAGTGATTCCGCCACTAGCGGGGTCTACAATGAGCAGTTCTTC	CATSDSATSGVYNEQFF
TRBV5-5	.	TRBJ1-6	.	TGTGCCAGCAGCTTGGGATACGGTGATAATTCACCCCTCCACTTT	CASSLGYGDNSPLHF